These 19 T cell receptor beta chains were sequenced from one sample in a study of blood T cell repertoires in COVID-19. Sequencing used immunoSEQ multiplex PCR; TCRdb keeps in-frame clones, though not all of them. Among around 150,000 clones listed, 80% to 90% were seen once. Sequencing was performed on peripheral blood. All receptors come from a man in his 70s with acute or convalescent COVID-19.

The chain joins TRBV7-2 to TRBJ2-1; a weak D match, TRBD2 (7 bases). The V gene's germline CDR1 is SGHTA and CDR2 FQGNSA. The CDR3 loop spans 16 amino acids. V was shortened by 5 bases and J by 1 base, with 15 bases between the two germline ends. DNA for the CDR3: TGTGCCAGCAGCCCCCGGGGAGGGGGGTCCTACAATGAGCAGTTCTTC. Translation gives CASSPRGGGSYNEQFF.

The CDR3 sequence: CSVERGRGQYF. CDR3 sequence (DNA): TGCAGCGTTGAGAGGGGGCGCGGGCAGTACTTC. This rearrangement joins TRBV29-1 to TRBJ2-7; 7 bases line up with TRBD1. The CDR3 runs 11 residues. V gave up 3 bases and J gave up 9 bases; unmatched junction bases: 5. The germline V gene encodes CDR1 SQVTM and CDR2 ANQGSEA.

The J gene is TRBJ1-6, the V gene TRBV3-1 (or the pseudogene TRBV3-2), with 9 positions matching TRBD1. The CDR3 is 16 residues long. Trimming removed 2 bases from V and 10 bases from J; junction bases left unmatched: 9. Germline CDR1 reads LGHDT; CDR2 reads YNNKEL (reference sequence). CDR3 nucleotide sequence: TGTGCCAGCAGCCAAAGGGAGGGGACAGGGTACTCACCCCTCCACTTT. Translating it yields CASSQREGTGYSPLHF.

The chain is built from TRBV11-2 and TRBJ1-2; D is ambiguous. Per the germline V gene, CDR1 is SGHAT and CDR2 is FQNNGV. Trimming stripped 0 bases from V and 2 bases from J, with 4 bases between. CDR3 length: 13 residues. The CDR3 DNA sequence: TGTGCCAGCAGCTTAGATGGCAACTATGGCTACACCTTC. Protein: CASSLDGNYGYTF.

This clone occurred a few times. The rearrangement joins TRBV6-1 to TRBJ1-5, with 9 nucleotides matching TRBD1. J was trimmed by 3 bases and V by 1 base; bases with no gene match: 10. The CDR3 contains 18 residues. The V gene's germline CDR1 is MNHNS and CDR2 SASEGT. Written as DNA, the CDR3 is TGTGCCAGCAGTGAAGTTGCGACAGGGGGGTCCTTCAATCAGCCCCAGCATTTT. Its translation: CASSEVATGGSFNQPQHF.

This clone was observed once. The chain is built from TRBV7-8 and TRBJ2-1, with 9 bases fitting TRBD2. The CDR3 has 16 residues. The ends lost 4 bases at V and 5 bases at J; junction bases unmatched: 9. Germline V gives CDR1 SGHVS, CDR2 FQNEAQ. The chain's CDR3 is CASSSRLAVPHNEQFF. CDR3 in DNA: TGTGCCAGCAGCTCCAGACTAGCGGTGCCCCACAATGAGCAGTTCTTC.

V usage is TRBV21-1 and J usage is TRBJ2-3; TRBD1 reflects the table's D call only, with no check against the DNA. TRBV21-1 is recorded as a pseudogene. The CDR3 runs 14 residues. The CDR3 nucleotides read TGTGCCAGCAGCAAACAGGGCTCCCCAGATACGCAGTATTTT. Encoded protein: CASSKQGSPDTQYF.

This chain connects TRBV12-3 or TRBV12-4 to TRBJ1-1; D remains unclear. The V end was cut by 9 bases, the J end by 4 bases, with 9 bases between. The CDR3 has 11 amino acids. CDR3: CASRRLTEAFF. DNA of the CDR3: TGTGCCAGTCGACGACTCACTGAAGCTTTCTTT.

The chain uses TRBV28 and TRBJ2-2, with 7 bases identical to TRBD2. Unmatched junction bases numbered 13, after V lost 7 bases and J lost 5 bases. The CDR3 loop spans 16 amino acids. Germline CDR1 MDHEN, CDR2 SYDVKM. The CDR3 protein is CASTLLRRGGTGELFF. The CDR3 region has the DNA TGTGCCAGCACCCTTTTGCGGAGGGGAGGGACCGGGGAGCTGTTTTTT.

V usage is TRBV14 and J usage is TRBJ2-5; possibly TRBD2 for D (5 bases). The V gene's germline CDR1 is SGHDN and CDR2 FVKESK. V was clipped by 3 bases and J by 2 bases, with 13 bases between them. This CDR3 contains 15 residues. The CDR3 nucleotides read TGTGCCAGCAGCCAGGGGAGCTTCCCGCAAGAGACCCAGTACTTC. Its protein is CASSQGSFPQETQYF.

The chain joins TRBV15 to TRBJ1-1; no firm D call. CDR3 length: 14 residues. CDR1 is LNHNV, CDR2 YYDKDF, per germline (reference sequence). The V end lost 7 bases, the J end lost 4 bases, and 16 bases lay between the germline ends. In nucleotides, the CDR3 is TGTGCCACCAAGGATGGCGCCCCGGGCACTGAAGCTTTCTTT. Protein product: CATKDGAPGTEAFF.

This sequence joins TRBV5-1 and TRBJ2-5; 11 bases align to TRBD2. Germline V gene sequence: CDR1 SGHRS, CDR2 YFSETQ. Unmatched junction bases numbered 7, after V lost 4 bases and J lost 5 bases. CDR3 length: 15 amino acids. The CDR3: CASSPLAGEGETQYF. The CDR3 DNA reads TGCGCCAGCAGCCCACTAGCGGGAGAGGGTGAGACCCAGTACTTC.

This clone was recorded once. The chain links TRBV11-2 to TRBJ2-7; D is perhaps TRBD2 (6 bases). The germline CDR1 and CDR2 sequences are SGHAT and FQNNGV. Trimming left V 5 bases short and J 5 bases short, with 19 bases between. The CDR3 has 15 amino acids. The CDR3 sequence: CASSPRKGGSDEQYF. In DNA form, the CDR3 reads TGTGCCAGCAGCCCACGTAAAGGAGGGAGCGACGAGCAGTACTTC.

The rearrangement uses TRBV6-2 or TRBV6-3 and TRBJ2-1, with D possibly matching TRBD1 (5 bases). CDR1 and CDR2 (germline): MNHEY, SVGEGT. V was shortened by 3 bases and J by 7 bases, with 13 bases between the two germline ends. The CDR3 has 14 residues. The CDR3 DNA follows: TGTGCCAGCAGTTATGCAGGGTCGGTGAATGAGCAGTTCTTC. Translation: CASSYAGSVNEQFF.

CDR3 bases: TGTGCCAGCAGCCAGACAGACAATGAGCAGTTCTTC. This encodes CASSQTDNEQFF. The rearrangement links TRBV3-1 (or the pseudogene TRBV3-2) to TRBJ2-1; D might be TRBD1 (5 bases). The CDR3 length is 12 residues. V gave up 3 bases and J gave up 5 bases, with 5 bases separating them. Germline V gene lookup returns CDR1 LGHDT and CDR2 YNNKEL (reference sequence).

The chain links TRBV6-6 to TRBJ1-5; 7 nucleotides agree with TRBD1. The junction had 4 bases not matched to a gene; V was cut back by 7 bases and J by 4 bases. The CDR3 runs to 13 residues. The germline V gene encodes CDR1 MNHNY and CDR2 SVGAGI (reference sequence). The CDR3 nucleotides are TGTGCCAGCATCCCGGGACAGAATCAGCCCCAGCATTTT. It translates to CASIPGQNQPQHF.

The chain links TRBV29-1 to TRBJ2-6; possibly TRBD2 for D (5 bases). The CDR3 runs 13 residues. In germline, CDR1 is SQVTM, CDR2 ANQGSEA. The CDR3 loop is CSAGVTGANVLTF. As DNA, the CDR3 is TGCAGTGCCGGGGTAACAGGGGCCAACGTCCTGACTTTC.

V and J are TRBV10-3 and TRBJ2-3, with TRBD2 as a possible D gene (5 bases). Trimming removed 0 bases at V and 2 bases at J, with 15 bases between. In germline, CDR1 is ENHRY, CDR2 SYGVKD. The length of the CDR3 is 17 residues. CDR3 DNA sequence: TGTGCCATCAGTGAGTCGACTCCCGGGGTAGCCACAGATACGCAGTATTTT. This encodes CAISESTPGVATDTQYF.

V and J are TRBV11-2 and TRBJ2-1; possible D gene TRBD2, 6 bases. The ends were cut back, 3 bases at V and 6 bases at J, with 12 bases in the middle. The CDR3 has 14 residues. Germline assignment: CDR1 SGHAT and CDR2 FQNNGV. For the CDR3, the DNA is TGTGCCAGCAGCTTCAATAGCGGCGGCAATGAGCAGTTCTTC. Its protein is CASSFNSGGNEQFF. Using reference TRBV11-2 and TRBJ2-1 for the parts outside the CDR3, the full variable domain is EAGVAQSPRYKIIEKRQSVAFWCNPISGHATLYWYQQILGQGPKLLIQFQNNGVVDDSQLPKDRFSAERLKGVDSTLKIQPAKLEDSAVYLCASSFNSGGNEQFFGPGTRLTVL.